This TCR beta chain came from a study of CD8 T cells in ankylosing spondylitis. Study-level results: A motif in TCR beta, a set of 8 or 9 highly homologous variants, appeared characteristic of ankylosing spondylitis blood.

There are 17 residues in the CDR3. V lost 1 base and J lost 3; bases outside the gene matches: 9. Germline V gene sequence: CDR1 SGHNT, CDR2 YENEEA. Making the TCR beta libraries involved quantitative 5'-RACE with molecular barcodes. One entry per CDR3 protein, called by TCRdb with MiXCR from the 5' RACE reads. This table has approximately 220,000 distinct CDR3 sequences, approximately 20% appearing once. This clonotype was counted a few times. As yet, its antigen is unknown. The rearrangement joins TRBV11-3 to TRBJ1-2; TRBD1 agrees at 9 bases. The sequence was obtained from a male donor with ankylosing spondylitis. Sequencing used blood, either unsorted or a sorted T cell fraction (not recorded which). The CDR3 protein is CASSLATRTGVYYGYTF. The DNA of the CDR3 is TGTGCCAGCAGCTTAGCCACCCGGACAGGGGTGTACTATGGCTACACCTTC.